This T cell receptor (beta chain) was captured by sequencing in a study of blood T cell repertoires in COVID-19 (dated by TCRdb to the early 2020s). General notes on the study: Samples from collaborators originated in the United States, Italy and Spain and spanned both the acute and convalescent phases of COVID-19. Subjects who had been exposed to COVID-19, were actively infected with it, or had recovered from it provided the deeply sampled blood TCRbeta repertoires that made up the dataset. The repertoires were released in a freely available public database meant as a resource for research on the immune response to SARS-CoV-2. The material from the prospective study consisted of cDNA or gDNA derived from T cells, B-cell-depleted T cells, or PBMCs. The samples were drawn from two sources: the first 160 participants of the ongoing ImmuneRACE study, and fewer than 1,500 subjects contributed by 6 global collaborators. Nearly every sample came with metadata listing a de-identified subject ID, COVID-19 status, age in years and sex. Where available, HLA class I and class II types were obtained from metadata supplied by the sample provider rather than from assay-based typing.

From a lookup of the germline V gene, CDR1 and CDR2 are KGHSH and LQKENI. The CDR3 runs 13 residues from the cysteine to the phenylalanine. Only CDR3 DNA remains: 39 bases, in frame from the first base. Compared with germline, V lacks 6 bases and J lacks 5 bases; bases without a gene match: 6. With regard to this clone: Its antigen is still unknown. No per-base quality is available; no much larger clone lies one base away.

The immunoSEQ Assay, a bias-controlled multiplex PCR, was used to amplify TCRbeta CDR3 regions from genomic DNA. Per the source publication's procedure: The number of nucleated cells in each sample was estimated by amplification of reference gene primers within the assay. To quantify the absolute abundance of each unique TCRbeta CDR3 rearrangement, sequence reads were collapsed and filtered. Productive Simpson clonality was computed per sample as the square root of Simpson's diversity index over productive rearrangements. TCRdb mirrors the immuneACCESS table, restricted to in-frame sequences. Some clones are absent from its copies; in checked studies, under half trace to an unresolved V gene, and the reason for the others is unknown. The V and J calls and clone size are taken from that table; D and trimming were inferred from the DNA. Present in this sample are 53,000 or so clones, approximately 79% of which were seen just once. The leading ten clones occupy approximately 3.8% of the sample.

Whole blood was collected in K2EDTA tubes by collaborating institutions according to the institutions' own protocols. For TCRbeta analysis, collaborators shipped samples as frozen whole blood, isolated PBMCs, or DNA extracted from either of those sample types. The full study reports these points: The quantity of clinical and demographic metadata differed by source and by participant and was supplied without curation.

The chain employs TRBV18 and TRBJ1-1; the central 7 bases match TRBD1. This sequence was found in a man in his fifties or sixties with acute or convalescent COVID-19. Source material: peripheral blood. The DNA sequence is as follows: TGTGCCAGCTCGGCCCAGGGGGGAACTGAAGCTTTCTTT. The resulting protein is CASSAQGGTEAFF.